The T cell receptor (beta chain) described here comes from a study of regulatory T cells in long-lasting Graves disease. The time point here: newly diagnosed GD, antithyroid drugs for less than 3 months. From PBMCs, RNA was extracted and then used to make the TCR library. V dropped 1 base and J dropped 6 bases, with 15 bases sitting between them. CDR3 length: 16 residues. Germline V gene lookup returns CDR1 SGHNT and CDR2 YENEEA. This clonotype was counted a few times. Building of the TCR beta libraries involved iRepertoire HTBI primers and Arm-PCR of CDR3 regions. From the multiplex PCR reads, TCRdb called clonotypes with MiXCR, one entry per CDR3 protein. The data hold over 350,000 distinct CDR3 sequences, with around 16% observed a single time. These records were also assigned to another study, of T cells in Graves' hyperthyroidism and ophthalmopathy.

The chain uses TRBV11-3 and TRBJ2-2; TRBD1 might be the D (5 bases). The TCR was taken from a woman in her thirties or forties with Graves disease. Material: peripheral blood mononuclear cells (PBMCs), obtained at new diagnosis, from a patient treated with antithyroid drugs. CDR3 sequence: CASSLAGSRVPGELFF. CDR3 bases: TGTGCCAGCAGCTTAGCGGGCAGCAGGGTACCCGGGGAGCTGTTTTTT.